The TCR beta chain described here comes from a study of CD8+ T cells in alopecia areata. Across the study: The drug, oral tofacitinib, was given to treated patients at 5 to 10 mg twice daily. Study-wide results and caveats: More clonal than normal scalp was lesional scalp, particularly alopecia totalis/universalis.

Researchers took lesional scalp punch biopsies and peripheral blood from people who were alopecia areata patients. This clone was detected a few times. Its specificity is not known. TCR sequencing used cDNA made by reverse transcription of extracted RNA. Only in-frame clones appear in the TCRdb table, and some are missing; sequencing was by immunoSEQ multiplex PCR. Among some 130,000 clones listed, 45% to 50% were seen once. CDR1 SQVTM and CDR2 ANQGSEA come from the germline V gene. CDR3 size: 12 residues. V lost 6 bases to trimming and J lost 6 bases, with 14 bases between them. The J gene is TRBJ1-1, the V gene TRBV29-1; perhaps TRBD1 as D (6 bases). The source of this sequence is a human donor with alopecia areata. The sequences come from CD8+ T cells sorted from blood, collected at week 0. The CDR3 coding sequence is TGCAGCGTCAGGGGAGGGGACCCTGAAGCTTTCTTT. Its protein product is CSVRGGDPEAFF.